The 5 T cell receptor beta chains below were found in one sample sequenced in a study of T cell repertoires in cytomegalovirus infection. No antigen is known for these receptors. TCRdb itself ran the reads through MiXCR, one entry per CDR3 protein. The table records hundreds of thousands of distinct CDR3 sequences, roughly a third of them present only once. This specimen was cultured PBMCs, taken from culture after CMV antigen stimulation. These receptors came from a human donor in good health (CMV status not recorded). Some clones in this sample may be carry-over from other donors' samples.

This clonotype was counted a few times. The V gene is TRBV7-9, the J gene TRBJ2-5; weak D call: TRBD2 (5 bases). The CDR3 is 14 amino acids. Germline lookup yields CDR1 SEHNR and CDR2 FQNEAQ (reference sequence). V was trimmed by 5 bases and J by 1 base, leaving 11 bases between them. This CDR3 is CASSRFGIQETQYF. The CDR3 region has the DNA TGTGCCAGCAGCCGATTCGGGATCCAAGAGACCCAGTACTTC.

This clonotype has more than one count but fewer than ten. The chain links TRBV19 to TRBJ2-6; 7 bases are a match to TRBD1. Germline V gene sequence: CDR1 LNHDA, CDR2 SQIVND (reference sequence). V lost 5 bases to trimming and J lost 3 bases; unmatched junction nucleotides: 10. This CDR3 region has 17 residues. CDR3 amino acids: CASSARTGPVGANVLTF. The CDR3 DNA reads as TGTGCCAGTAGTGCTCGGACAGGCCCCGTTGGGGCCAACGTCCTGACTTTC.

The V gene is TRBV5-4, the J gene TRBJ2-1; D unclear. Germline lookup yields CDR1 SGHNT and CDR2 YYREEE (reference sequence). Trimming removed 4 bases from V and 9 bases from J, with 11 bases in between. This CDR3 spans 12 amino acids. DNA for the CDR3: TGTGCCAGCAGCACTATGACGTCTGAGCAGTTCTTC. Protein product: CASSTMTSEQFF.

The chain combines TRBV18 with TRBJ1-5, with 9 bases aligning to TRBD1. Trimming cost V 3 bases and J 4 bases; bases outside gene matches: 7. This CDR3 region has 16 residues. CDR1 is KGHSH, CDR2 LQKENI, per germline. CDR3 DNA sequence: TGTGCCAGCTCACCGAGTATGACAGGGGGGAATCAGCCCCAGCATTTT. Its protein is CASSPSMTGGNQPQHF.

This clonotype has only a few counts. V and J are TRBV7-8 and TRBJ2-7, with 11 bases fitting TRBD2. The CDR3 covers 14 residues. V gave up 6 bases and J gave up 6 bases; unmatched junction bases: 7. Germline loops: CDR1 SGHVS, CDR2 FQNEAQ. The CDR3 DNA follows: TGTGCCAGCAGGGGGACTAGCGGTCCGGGCGAGCAGTACTTC. Translated, it gives CASRGTSGPGEQYF.